The 5 T cell receptor beta chains presented below share a single source sample, sequenced in a study of T-cell reconstitution after alpha-beta-depleted transplantation in children. It was with unique molecular identifiers that the TCRbeta library was prepared. TCRdb passed the PCR reads through MiXCR, listing each CDR3 protein once. The repertoire holds hundreds of thousands of distinct CDR3 sequences, with roughly 23% as singletons. The sample here was PBMCs, mostly from graft donor cells, taken 360 days after TCRalphabeta/CD19-depleted stem cell transplant. These receptors all come from a boy younger than two who had a stem cell transplant for acute myeloid leukemia, so the T cells may come from the graft donor.

The sample holds many counts of this clonotype. The DNA for the CDR3 is TGTGCCAGCAGCTTGGTGGACAGGGGACAGCTTAACACTGAAGCTTTCTTT. It yields the protein CASSLVDRGQLNTEAFF. The chain uses TRBV5-8 and TRBJ1-1, with 9 bases that match TRBD1. This CDR3 comprises 17 residues. CDR1 is SGHTS and CDR2 is YDEGEE in the germline V gene. V was pared by 0 bases and J by 2 bases, with 8 bases of the junction left unmatched.

J is TRBJ2-5 and V is TRBV7-6, with D maybe TRBD2 (6 bases). The CDR3 runs 14 residues. Per germline, CDR1 SGHVS and CDR2 FNYEAQ. Trimming pared 3 bases from V and 4 bases from J, leaving 12 bases between. The CDR3 spells CASSFRPEGETQYF. As DNA, the CDR3 is TGTGCCAGCAGCTTTCGTCCGGAGGGAGAGACCCAGTACTTC.

In its sample, this clonotype was seen a few times. The V gene is TRBV20-1, the J gene TRBJ2-7; a possible D gene is TRBD1 (6 bases). With 1 base removed from V and 2 bases from J, the gap between germline ends came to 15 bases. The CDR3 runs to 15 residues. The germline V gene encodes CDR1 DFQATT and CDR2 SNEGSKA (reference sequence). CDR3 DNA sequence: TGCAGTGCTAGAGCTCCCGGGACACCAACCTACGAGCAGTACTTC. It specifies CSARAPGTPTYEQYF.

This clonotype was counted ten times or more. The chain links TRBV7-9 to TRBJ2-1; 7 nucleotides match TRBD2. The germline V gene has CDR1 SEHNR and CDR2 FQNEAQ (reference sequence). J lost 2 bases, V lost 5 bases, and 6 bases had no gene match. This CDR3 is 15 amino acids long. CDR3 coding DNA: TGTGCCAGCAGCCGCGTGGGGGGGGCCTACAATGAGCAGTTCTTC. Translated: CASSRVGGAYNEQFF.

The chain recombines TRBV6-1 with TRBJ1-1, with D perhaps TRBD1 (5 bases). The CDR3 contains 16 residues. CDR1 MNHNS and CDR2 SASEGT come from the germline V gene. Trimming took 5 bases from V and 1 from J, leaving 17 bases between them. The CDR3 coding sequence is TGTGCCAGCAGTCCGGGACTCTCAGAGGGGAACACTGAAGCTTTCTTT. Translated: CASSPGLSEGNTEAFF.